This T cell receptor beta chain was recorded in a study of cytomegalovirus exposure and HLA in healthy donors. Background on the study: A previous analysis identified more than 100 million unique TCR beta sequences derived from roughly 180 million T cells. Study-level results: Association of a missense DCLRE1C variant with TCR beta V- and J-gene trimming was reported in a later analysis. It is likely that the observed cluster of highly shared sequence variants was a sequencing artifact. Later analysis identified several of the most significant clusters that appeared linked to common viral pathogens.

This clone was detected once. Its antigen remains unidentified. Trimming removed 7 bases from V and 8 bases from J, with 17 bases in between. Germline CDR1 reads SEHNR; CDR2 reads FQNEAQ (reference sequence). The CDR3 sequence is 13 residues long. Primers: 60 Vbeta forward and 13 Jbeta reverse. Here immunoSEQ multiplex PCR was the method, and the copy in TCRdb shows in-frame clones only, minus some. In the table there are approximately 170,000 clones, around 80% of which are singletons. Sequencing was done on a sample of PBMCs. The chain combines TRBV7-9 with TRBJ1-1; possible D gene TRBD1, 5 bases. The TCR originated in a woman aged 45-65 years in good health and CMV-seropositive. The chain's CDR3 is CASTELTDIEAFF. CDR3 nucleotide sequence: TGTGCCAGCACCGAACTGACAGACATAGAAGCTTTCTTT.